This T cell receptor beta chain was identified during a study of shared clonotypes between healthy human individuals. Whole-study results and caveats: Blood was the only sampled material, and tissue repertoires likely differ. Rarefaction gave evidence that sorted-subset sequencing remained incomplete despite large depth.

Notes on this clone: Antigen: not known.

The repertoire was sequenced with immunoSEQ multiplex PCR; TCRdb's copy has only in-frame clones and lacks some. Seen here are around 2.1 million clones, 95% observed once, and the top ten hold approximately 0.13%. Trimming took 4 bases from V and 5 from J; bases not matched to a gene: 6. This CDR3 has 14 amino acids. Germline assignment: CDR1 MNHEY and CDR2 SMNVEV (reference sequence). This clonotype originated in a man aged 18 to 29 in good health. The V call is TRBV27, the J call TRBJ2-3, with 7 positions matching TRBD1. Sequenced sample: naive CD4+ T cells sorted from blood. Described subset: CD45RA+ positively selected. CDR3 in DNA: TGTGCCAGCAGTTCCAGACAGGGCGTAGATACGCAGTATTTT. Translation gives CASSSRQGVDTQYF.